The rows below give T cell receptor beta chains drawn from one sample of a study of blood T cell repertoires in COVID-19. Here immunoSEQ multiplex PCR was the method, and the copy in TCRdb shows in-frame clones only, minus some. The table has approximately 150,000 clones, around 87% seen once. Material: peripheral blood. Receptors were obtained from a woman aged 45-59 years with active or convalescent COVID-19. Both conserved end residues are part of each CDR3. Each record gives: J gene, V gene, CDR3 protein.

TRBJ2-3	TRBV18	CASSEDSGLAGSTDTQYF
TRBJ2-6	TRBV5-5	CASRKDSSGANVLTF
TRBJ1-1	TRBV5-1	CASSSRTDNTEAFF
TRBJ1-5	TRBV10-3	CAITQGSNQPQHF
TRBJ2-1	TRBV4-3	CASSRVAGGDYNEQFF
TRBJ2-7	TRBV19	CASSGQGTYEQYF
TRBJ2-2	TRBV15	CATSRDSGQGIGELFF
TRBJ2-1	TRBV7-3	CASSLSGSKYNEQFF
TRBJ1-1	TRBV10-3	CAISSGVLMNTEAFF
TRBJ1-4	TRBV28	CASSLLGGSFGEKLFF
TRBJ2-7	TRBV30	CAWSEGGLYEQYF
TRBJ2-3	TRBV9	CASSVAGGPYTQYF
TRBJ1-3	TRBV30	CAWSATGSSGNTIYF
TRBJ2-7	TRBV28	CASTLAGAFEQYF
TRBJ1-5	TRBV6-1	CASSETLGQGKPQHF
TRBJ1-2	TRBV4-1	CASSRDRVDGYTF
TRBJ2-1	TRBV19	CASSIDDLAGYNEQFF
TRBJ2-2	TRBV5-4	CASSFEVGELFF
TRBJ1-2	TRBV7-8	CASSSTGTSYGYTF
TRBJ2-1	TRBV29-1	CSVLVPGVSYNEQFF
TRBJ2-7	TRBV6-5	CASSRLLESHEQYF
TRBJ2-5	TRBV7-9	CASSPRTGGSETQYF
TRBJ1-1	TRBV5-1	CASSLGPGGLTEAFF
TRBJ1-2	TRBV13	CASSARTVFYYGYTF
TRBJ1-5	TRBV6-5	CASSYWDRDNQPQHF
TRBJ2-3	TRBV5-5	CASSLIGGDTDTQYF
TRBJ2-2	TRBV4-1	CASSQEARSNTGELFF
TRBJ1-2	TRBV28	CASSLADRDYGYTF
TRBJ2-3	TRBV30	CAWSLTGYTTDTQYF
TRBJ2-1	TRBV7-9	CASSPGTSGRSLYNEQFF
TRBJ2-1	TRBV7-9	CASSYRGGKYNEQFF
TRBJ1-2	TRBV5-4	CASSPGTGSYGYTF
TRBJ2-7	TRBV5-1	CASSLRSPGYEQYF
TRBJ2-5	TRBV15	CATSREVAGRETQYF
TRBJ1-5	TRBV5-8	CASSLDQGGNQPQHF
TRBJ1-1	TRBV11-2	CASSLAGNTEAFF
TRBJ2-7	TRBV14	CASSLQVTGTSGRSEQYF
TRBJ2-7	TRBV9	CASSPQGQGYEQYF
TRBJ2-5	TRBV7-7	CASTSSPLGGGPQQETQYF
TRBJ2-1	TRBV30	CAWNAWGVAYNEQFF
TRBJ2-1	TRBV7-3	CASSPAGTSGANEQFF
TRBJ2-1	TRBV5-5	CASSSSRGSSYNEQFF
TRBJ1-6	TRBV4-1	CASRGSMGSPLHF
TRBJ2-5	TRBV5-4	CASSLERGVKETQYF
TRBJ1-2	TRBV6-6	CASRDWDSSNYGYTF
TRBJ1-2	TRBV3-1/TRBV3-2	CASSQVGPGVGYTF
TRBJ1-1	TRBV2	CASRKRDGMATEAFF
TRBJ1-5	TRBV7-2	CASSLGPPTNQPQHF
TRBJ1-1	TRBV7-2	CASSNGQGAGRNTEAFF
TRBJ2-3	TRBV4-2	CASSQEKTSGDTQYF
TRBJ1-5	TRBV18	CASSPRQKGAGRYNQPQHF
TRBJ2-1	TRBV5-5	CASSLRGGQPREQFF
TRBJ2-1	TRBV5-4	CASSLGHTAGNNEQFF